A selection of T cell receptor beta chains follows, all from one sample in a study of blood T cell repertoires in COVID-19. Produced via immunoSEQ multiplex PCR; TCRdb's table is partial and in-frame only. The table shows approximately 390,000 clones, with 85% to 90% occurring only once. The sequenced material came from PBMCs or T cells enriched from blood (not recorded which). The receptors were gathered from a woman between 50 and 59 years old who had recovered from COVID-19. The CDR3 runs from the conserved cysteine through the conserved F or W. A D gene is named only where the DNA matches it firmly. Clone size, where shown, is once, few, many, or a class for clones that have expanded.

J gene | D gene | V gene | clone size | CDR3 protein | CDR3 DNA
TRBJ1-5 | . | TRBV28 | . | CASSRLNSNQPQHF | TGTGCCAGCAGTCGACTGAATAGCAATCAGCCCCAGCATTTT
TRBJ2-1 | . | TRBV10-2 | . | CASSDGGGRLVQFF | TGCGCCAGCAGTGATGGCGGGGGCCGGCTTGTGCAGTTCTTC
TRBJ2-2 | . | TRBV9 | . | CASSVDRLNTGELFF | TGTGCCAGCAGCGTAGACAGGTTGAACACCGGGGAGCTGTTTTTT
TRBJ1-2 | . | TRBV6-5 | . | CASSYSRWGAGYTF | TGTGCCAGCAGTTACTCGAGGTGGGGCGCCGGCTACACCTTC
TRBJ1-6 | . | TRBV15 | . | CATSRGTGGGSPLHF | TGTGCCACCAGCAGGGGGACGGGGGGCGGATCACCCCTCCACTTT
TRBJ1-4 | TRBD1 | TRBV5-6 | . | CASSLAGGAREKLFF | TGTGCCAGCAGCTTGGCAGGGGGCGCACGGGAAAAACTGTTTTTT
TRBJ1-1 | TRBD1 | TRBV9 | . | CASSSSTGGTEAFF | TGTGCCAGCAGCTCATCGACAGGGGGAACTGAAGCTTTCTTT
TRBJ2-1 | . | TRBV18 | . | CASSPGRGSNSYNEQFF | TGTGCCAGCTCACCGGGCAGGGGAAGTAATTCCTACAATGAGCAGTTCTTC
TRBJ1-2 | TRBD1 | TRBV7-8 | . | CASSPGTGYGYTF | TGTGCCAGCAGCCCGGGGACAGGCTATGGCTACACCTTC
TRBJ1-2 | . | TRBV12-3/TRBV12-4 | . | CASSTSRGYGYTF | TGTGCCAGCAGCACCTCCCGGGGCTATGGCTACACCTTC
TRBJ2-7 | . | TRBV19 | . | CATGRGFSYEQYF | TGTGCCACCGGACGGGGTTTCTCCTACGAGCAGTACTTC
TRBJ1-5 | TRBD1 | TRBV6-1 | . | CASSETTQGAFQPQHF | TGTGCCAGCAGTGAAACCACACAGGGGGCTTTTCAGCCCCAGCATTTT
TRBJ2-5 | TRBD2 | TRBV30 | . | CAWSVRAGGAQYF | TGTGCCTGGAGTGTACGAGCGGGGGGGGCCCAGTACTTC
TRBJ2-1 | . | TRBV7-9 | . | CASRIPGSGNEQFF | TGTGCCAGCAGGATTCCGGGGTCGGGGAATGAGCAGTTCTTC
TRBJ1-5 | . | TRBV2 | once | CASSSGIDQPQHF | TGTGCCAGCAGTTCGGGGATTGATCAGCCCCAGCATTTT
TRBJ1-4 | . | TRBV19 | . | CASRPRGSATNEKLFF | TGTGCCAGTAGACCCCGCGGCAGTGCAACTAATGAAAAACTGTTTTTT
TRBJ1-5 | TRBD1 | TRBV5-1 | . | CASKKATGGEGNQPQHF | TGCGCCAGCAAGAAAGCGACAGGGGGCGAAGGCAATCAGCCCCAGCATTTT
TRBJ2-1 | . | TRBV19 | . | CASSGRYNEQFF | TGTGCCAGTAGTGGCCGATACAATGAGCAGTTCTTC
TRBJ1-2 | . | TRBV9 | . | CASSVGTGNGYTF | TGTGCCAGCAGCGTAGGGACCGGGAACGGCTACACCTTC
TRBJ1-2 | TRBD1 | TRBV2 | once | CASSGTGVRYGYTF | TGTGCCAGCAGTGGAACAGGGGTTCGGTATGGCTACACCTTC
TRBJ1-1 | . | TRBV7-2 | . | CASSTQGLNTEAFF | TGTGCCAGCAGCACGCAGGGCCTAAACACTGAAGCTTTCTTT
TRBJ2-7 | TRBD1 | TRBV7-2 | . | CASSLGQGVSYEQYF | TGTGCCAGCAGCTTAGGACAGGGGGTTTCCTACGAGCAGTACTTC
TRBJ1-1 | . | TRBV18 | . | CASSPDLNTEAFF | TGTGCCAGCTCACCTGACTTGAACACTGAAGCTTTCTTT
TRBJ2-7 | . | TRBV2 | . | CASSDGLSSYEQYF | TGTGCCAGCAGTGATGGCTTAAGCTCCTACGAGCAGTACTTC
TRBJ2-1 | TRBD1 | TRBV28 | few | CASSRRTGTGVYNEQFF | TGTGCCAGCAGCCGTCGGACAGGAACCGGGGTGTACAATGAGCAGTTCTTC
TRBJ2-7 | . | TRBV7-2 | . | CASSLSRITYEQYF | TGTGCCAGCAGCTTATCCAGGATCACCTACGAGCAGTACTTC
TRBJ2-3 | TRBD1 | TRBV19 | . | CASSPIPGGPDTQYF | TGTGCCAGTAGTCCCATTCCAGGGGGTCCAGATACGCAGTATTTT
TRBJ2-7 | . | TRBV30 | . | CAWSVLGPQYEQYF | TGTGCCTGGAGTGTACTAGGCCCCCAATACGAGCAGTACTTC